The clone carrying this TCR beta chain was counted once. The antigen remains unidentified. The data were produced by immunoSEQ multiplex PCR, yet TCRdb's version contains in-frame clones alone and is incomplete. The profile shows about 5,000 clones, more than 75% of them singletons. The entry originates in a study of chemoradiotherapy in HPV16-positive cancers. Study-wide results and limits: Candidate HPV-specific clones and E7-related TCR motifs grew in tumor during treatment. Better recurrence-free survival went with HPV-responsive T-cell expansion in HPV16-positive patients. Functional assays defining HPV-specific T cells used only two HPV16-positive patients.

Repertoires were sampled repeatedly during chemoradiotherapy. The CDR3 extends over 15 amino acids. The trim removed 5 bases at V and 0 bases at J, leaving 5 bases unmatched. Germline values: CDR1 LNHDA, CDR2 SQIVND (reference sequence). This chain links TRBV19 with TRBJ2-3, with TRBD2 identical over 7 bases. This material consisted of tumor tissue, taken from a patient who underwent chemoradiotherapy. The clonotype comes from a human donor with HPV-associated anogenital cancer. CDR3 amino acids: CASSGPSGSTDTQYF. The CDR3 DNA reads TGTGCCAGTAGTGGTCCTAGCGGAAGCACAGATACGCAGTATTTT.